This record concerns one TCR beta chain sequence. The source of the sample is a study of blood T cells in healthy people across ages. Germline V gene data show CDR1 as LNHNV and CDR2 as YYDKDF (reference sequence). CDR3 length equals 18 residues. Trimming took 0 bases from V and 0 from J, leaving 12 bases between them. Sample-barcoded 5' priming and a J-beta primer mix drove a second PCR of roughly 6 to 12 cycles. TCRdb fed the 5' RACE reads into MiXCR, producing one record per CDR3 protein. In the table there are about 2 million distinct CDR3 sequences, around 50% of which are singletons. J is TRBJ2-6 and V is TRBV15; D not resolved. Sequencing was done on a sample of blood. The sequence was obtained from a woman aged 40 to 50 in good health. CDR3 protein: CATSRDWSAPSGANVLTF. As DNA, the CDR3 is TGTGCCACCAGCAGAGATTGGAGTGCCCCCTCTGGGGCCAACGTCCTGACTTTC. The complete variable domain, with remaining parts taken from reference TRBV15 and TRBJ2-6, reads DAMVIQNPRYQVTQFGKPVTLSCSQTLNHNVMYWYQQKSSQAPKLLFHYYDKDFNNEADTPDNFQSRRPNTSFCFLDIRSPGLGDTAMYLCATSRDWSAPSGANVLTFGAGSRLTVL.